The clone carrying this T cell receptor beta chain was seen a single time. In every case, the donor was a healthy Caucasian. One entry per CDR3 protein, called by TCRdb with MiXCR from the 5' RACE reads. Of hundreds of thousands of distinct CDR3 sequences listed, roughly 20% are singletons. The sample belongs to a study of identical twins. Germline V gene data show CDR1 as MNHEY and CDR2 as SMNVEV (reference sequence). Trimming cost V 6 bases and J 7 bases, with 14 bases left between them. CDR3 length equals 13 residues. These data were also reused for a study on T cells expressing NK-cell markers. That paper states: HCMV seropositivity characterized seven of the eight sequenced donors, and seronegativity one.

The chain couples TRBV27 to TRBJ2-3; D is undetermined. Sequencing was done on a sample of PBMCs. The receptor was isolated from a woman aged 18 to 35 in good health. This CDR3 is CASSSHLQNTQYF. CDR3 nucleotides: TGTGCCAGCAGCTCTCATCTCCAAAATACGCAGTATTTT.